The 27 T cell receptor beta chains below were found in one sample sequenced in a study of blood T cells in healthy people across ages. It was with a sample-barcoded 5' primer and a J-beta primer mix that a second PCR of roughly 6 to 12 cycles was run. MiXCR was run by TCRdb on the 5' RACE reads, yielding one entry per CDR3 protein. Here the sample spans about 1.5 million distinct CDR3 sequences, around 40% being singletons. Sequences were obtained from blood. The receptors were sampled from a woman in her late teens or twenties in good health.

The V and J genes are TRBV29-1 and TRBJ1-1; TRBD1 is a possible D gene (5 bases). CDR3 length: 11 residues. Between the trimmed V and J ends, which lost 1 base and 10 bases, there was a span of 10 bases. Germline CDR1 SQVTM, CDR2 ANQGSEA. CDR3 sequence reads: CSVEAGMRAFF. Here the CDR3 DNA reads TGCAGCGTTGAAGCAGGGATGAGAGCTTTCTTT.

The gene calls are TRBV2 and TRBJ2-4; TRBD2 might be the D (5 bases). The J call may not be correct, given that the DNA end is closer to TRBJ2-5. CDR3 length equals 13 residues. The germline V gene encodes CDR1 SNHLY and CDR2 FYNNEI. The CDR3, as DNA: TGTGCCAGCAGTGAGGTAGCGAGAGAGACCCAGTACTTC. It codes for CASSEVARETQYF.

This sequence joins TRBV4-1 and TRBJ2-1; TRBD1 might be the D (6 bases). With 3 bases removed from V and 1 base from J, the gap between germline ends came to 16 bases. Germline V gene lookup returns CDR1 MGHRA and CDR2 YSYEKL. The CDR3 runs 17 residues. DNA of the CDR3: TGCGCCAGCAGCCAGAGGGGGTTAGGGGTTTCCTACAATGAGCAGTTCTTC. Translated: CASSQRGLGVSYNEQFF.

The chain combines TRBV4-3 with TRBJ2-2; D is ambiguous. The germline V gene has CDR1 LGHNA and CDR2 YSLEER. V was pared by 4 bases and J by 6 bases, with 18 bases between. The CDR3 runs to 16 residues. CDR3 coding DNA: TGCGCCAGCAGCCCCACCGTGAGCCCCTTATCCGGGGAGCTGTTTTTT. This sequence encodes CASSPTVSPLSGELFF.

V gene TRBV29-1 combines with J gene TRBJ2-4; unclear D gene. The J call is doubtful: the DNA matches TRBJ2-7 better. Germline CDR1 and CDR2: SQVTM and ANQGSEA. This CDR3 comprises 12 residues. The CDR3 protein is CSVGRATYEQYF. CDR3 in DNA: TGCAGCGTTGGAAGGGCAACCTACGAGCAGTACTTC.

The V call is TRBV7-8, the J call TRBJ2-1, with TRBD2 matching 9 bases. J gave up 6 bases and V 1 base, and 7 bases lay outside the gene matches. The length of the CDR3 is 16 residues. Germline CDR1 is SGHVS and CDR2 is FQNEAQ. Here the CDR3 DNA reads TGTGCCAGCAGCTTAGTAGGGGCGGGGGGGCTCAATGAGCAGTTCTTC. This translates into CASSLVGAGGLNEQFF.

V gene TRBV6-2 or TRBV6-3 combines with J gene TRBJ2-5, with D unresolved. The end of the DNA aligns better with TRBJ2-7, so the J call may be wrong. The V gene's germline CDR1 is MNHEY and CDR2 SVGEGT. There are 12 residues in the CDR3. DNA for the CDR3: TGTGCCAGCAGTACTATGGCCTACGAGCAGTACTTC. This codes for CASSTMAYEQYF.

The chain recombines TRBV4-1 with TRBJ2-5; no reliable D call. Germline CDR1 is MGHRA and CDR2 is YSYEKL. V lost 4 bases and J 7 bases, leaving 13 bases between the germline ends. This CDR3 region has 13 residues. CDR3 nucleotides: TGCGCCAGCAGCCCTAGGACCGGCTCGACCCAGTACTTC. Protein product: CASSPRTGSTQYF.

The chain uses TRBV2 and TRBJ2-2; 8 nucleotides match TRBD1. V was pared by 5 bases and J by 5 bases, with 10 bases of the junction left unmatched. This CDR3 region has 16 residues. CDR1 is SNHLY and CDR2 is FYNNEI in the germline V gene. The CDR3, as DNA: TGTGCCAGCAGTCAAACAGGGGGTCGCGCTACCGGGGAGCTGTTTTTT. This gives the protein CASSQTGGRATGELFF. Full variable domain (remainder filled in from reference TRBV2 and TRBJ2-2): EPEVTQTPSHQVTQMGQEVILRCVPISNHLYFYWYRQILGQKVEFLVSFYNNEISEKSEIFDDQFSVERPDGSNFTLKIRSTKLEDSAMYFCASSQTGGRATGELFFGEGSRLTVL.

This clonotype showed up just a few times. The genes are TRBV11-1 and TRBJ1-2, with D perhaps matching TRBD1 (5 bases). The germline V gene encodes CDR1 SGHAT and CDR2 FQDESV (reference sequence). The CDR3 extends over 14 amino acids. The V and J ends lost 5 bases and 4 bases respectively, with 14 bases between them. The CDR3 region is CASSNSGATYGYTF. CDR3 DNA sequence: TGTGCCAGCAGCAACTCCGGGGCTACCTATGGCTACACCTTC.

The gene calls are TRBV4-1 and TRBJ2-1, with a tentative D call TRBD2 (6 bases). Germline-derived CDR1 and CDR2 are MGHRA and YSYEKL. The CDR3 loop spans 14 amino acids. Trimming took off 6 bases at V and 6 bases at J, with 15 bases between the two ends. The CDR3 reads CASSAGPTGNEQFF. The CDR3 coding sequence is TGCGCCAGCAGTGCGGGGCCTACCGGCAATGAGCAGTTCTTC.

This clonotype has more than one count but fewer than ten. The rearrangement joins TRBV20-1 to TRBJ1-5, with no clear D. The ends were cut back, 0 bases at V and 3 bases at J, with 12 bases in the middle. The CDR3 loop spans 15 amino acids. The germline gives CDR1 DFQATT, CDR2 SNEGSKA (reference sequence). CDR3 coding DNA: TGCAGTGCTAGAGATGCGGGGTACCCCAATCAGCCCCAGCATTTT. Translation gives CSARDAGYPNQPQHF.

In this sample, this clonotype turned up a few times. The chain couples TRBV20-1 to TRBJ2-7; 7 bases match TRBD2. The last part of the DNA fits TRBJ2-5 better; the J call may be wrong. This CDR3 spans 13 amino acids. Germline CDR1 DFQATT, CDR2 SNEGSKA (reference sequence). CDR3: CSARRTSQETQYF. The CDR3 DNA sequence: TGCAGTGCTCGACGGACTAGCCAAGAGACCCAGTACTTC.

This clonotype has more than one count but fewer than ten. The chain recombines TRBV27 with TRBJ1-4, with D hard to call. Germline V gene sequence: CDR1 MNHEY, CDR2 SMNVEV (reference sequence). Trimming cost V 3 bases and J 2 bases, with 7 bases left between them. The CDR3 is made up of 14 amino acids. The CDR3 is CASSLARTNEKLFF. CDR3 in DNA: TGTGCCAGCAGTTTGGCCCGGACTAATGAAAAACTGTTTTTT.

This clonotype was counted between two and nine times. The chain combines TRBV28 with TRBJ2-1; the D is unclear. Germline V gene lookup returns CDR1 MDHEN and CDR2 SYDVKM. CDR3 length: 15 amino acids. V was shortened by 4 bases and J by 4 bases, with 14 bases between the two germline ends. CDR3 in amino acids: CASSSRPHTYNEQFF. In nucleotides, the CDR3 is TGTGCCAGCAGTTCTCGCCCCCACACTTACAATGAGCAGTTCTTC.

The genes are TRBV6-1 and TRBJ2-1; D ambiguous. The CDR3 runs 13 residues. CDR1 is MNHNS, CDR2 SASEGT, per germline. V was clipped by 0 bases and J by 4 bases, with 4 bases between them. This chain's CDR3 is CASSEALYNEQFF. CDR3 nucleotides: TGTGCCAGCAGTGAAGCGTTGTACAATGAGCAGTTCTTC.

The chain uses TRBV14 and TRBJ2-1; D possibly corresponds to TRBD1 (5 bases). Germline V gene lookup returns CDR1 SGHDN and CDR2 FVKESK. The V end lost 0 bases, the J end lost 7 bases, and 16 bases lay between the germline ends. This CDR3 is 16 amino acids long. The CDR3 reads CASSQDTGFRQNEQFF. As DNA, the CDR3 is TGTGCCAGCAGCCAAGATACAGGTTTTCGTCAAAATGAGCAGTTCTTC.

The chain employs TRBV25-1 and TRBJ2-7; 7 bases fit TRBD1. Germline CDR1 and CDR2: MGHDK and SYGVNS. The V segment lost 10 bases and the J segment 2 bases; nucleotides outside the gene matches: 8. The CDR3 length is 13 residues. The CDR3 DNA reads TGTGCCACGACACGGGACAGAACCTACGAGCAGTACTTC. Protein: CATTRDRTYEQYF.

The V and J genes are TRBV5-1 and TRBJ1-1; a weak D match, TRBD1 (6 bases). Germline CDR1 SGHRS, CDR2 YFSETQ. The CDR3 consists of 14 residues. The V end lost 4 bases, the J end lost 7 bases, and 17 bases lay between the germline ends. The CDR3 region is CASSAGHLGGEAFF. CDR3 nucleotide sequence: TGCGCCAGCAGCGCGGGACACTTAGGGGGTGAAGCTTTCTTT.

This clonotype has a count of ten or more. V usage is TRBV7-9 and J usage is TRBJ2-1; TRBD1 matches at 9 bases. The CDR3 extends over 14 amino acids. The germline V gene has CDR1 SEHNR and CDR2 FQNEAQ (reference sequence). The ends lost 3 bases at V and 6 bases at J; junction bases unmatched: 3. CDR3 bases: TGTGCCAGCAGCTTGACAGGGGGAAGCAATGAGCAGTTCTTC. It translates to CASSLTGGSNEQFF.

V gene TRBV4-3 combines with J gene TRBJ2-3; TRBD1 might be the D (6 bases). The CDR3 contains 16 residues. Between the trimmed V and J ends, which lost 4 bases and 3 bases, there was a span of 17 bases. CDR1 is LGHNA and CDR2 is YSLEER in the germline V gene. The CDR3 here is CASSPIQGPGTDTQYF. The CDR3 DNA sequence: TGCGCCAGCAGCCCAATACAGGGCCCGGGGACAGATACGCAGTATTTT.

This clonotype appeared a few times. The CDR3 bases are TGCAGTGCTAGATTCCAGGGAGGGGGGATCTATGGCTACACCTTC. Translated: CSARFQGGGIYGYTF. The chain is built from TRBV20-1 and TRBJ1-2, with TRBD1 as a possible D gene (6 bases). Germline loops: CDR1 DFQATT, CDR2 SNEGSKA (reference sequence). V lost 2 bases and J 4 bases, leaving 17 bases between the germline ends. The CDR3 is 15 amino acids.

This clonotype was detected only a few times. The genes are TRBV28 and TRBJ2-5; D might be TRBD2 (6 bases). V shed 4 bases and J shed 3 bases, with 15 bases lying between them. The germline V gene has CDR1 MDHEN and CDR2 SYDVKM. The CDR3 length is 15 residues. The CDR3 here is CASSSRLETKETQYF. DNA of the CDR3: TGTGCCAGCAGTTCCCGACTAGAAACCAAAGAGACCCAGTACTTC.

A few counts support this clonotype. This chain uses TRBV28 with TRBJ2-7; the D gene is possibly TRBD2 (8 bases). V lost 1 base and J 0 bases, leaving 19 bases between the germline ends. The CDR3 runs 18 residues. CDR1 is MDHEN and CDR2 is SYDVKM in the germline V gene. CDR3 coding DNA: TGTGCCAGCAGTTTATTGGCGGGGGGACAGAAAAACTCCTACGAGCAGTACTTC. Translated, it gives CASSLLAGGQKNSYEQYF.

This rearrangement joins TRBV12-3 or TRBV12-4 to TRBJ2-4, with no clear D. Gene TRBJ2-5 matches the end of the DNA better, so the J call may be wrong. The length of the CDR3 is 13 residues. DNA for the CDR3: TGTGCCAGCAGTGGACCGTCGCTAGAGACCCAGTACTTC. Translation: CASSGPSLETQYF.

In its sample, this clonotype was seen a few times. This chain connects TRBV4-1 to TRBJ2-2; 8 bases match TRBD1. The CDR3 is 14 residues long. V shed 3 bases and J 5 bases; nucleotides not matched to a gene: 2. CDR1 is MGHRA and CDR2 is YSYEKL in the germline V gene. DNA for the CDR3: TGCGCCAGCAGCCAGACAGGGGAAACCGGGGAGCTGTTTTTT. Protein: CASSQTGETGELFF.

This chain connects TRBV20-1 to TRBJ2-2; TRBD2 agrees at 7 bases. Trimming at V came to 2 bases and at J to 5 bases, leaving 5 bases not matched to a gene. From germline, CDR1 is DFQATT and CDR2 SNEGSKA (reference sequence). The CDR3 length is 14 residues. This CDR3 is CSARSAGDTGELFF. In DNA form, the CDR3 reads TGCAGTGCTAGAAGCGCGGGAGATACCGGGGAGCTGTTTTTT.